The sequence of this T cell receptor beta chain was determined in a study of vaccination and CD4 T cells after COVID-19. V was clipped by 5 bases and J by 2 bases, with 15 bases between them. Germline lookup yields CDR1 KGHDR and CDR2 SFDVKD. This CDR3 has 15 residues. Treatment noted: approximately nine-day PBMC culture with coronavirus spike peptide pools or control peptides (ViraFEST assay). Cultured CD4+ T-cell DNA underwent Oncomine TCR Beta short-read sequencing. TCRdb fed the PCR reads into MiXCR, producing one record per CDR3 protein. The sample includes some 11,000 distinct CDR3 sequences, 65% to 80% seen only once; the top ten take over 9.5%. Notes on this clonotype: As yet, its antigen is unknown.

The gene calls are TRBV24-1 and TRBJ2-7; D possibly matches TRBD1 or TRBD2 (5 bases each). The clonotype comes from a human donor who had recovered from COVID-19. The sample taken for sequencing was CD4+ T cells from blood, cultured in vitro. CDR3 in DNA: TGTGCCACCAGTGGCTCCGGGACGGGACCCTACGAGCAGTACTTC. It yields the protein CATSGSGTGPYEQYF.